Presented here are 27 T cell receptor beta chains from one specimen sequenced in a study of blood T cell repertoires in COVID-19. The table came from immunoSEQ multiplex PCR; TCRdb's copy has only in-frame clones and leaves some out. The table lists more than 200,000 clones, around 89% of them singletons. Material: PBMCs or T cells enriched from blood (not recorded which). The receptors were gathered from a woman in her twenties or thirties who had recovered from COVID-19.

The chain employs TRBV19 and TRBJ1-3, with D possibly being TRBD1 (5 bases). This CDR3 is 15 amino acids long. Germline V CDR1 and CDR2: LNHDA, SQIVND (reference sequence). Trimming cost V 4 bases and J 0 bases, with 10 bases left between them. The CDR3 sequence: CASSTLTGSGNTIYF. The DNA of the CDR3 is TGTGCCAGTAGTACGTTAACAGGCTCTGGAAACACCATATATTTT.

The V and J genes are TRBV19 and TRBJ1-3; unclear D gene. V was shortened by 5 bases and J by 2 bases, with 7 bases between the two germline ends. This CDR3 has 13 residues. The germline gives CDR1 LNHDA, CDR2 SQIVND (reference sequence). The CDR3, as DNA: TGTGCCAGTAGTCCCCTCGCTGGAAACACCATATATTTT. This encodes CASSPLAGNTIYF.

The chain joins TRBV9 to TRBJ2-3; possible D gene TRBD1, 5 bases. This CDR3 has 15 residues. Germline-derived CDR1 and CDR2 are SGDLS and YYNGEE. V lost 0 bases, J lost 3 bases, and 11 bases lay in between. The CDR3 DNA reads TGTGCCAGCAGCGTAGAACCAGGGAAAACAGATACGCAGTATTTT. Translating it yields CASSVEPGKTDTQYF.

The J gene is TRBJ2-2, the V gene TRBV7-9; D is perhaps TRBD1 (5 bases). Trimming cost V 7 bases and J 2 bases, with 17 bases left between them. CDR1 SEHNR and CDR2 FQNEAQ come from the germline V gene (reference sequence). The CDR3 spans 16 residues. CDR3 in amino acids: CASNRDSVANTGELFF. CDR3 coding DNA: TGTGCCAGCAACCGAGACAGTGTGGCTAACACCGGGGAGCTGTTTTTT.

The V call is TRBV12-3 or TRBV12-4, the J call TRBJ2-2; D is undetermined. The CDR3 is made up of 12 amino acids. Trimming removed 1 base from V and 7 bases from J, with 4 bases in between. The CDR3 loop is CASSLGGGELFF. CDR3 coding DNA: TGTGCCAGCAGTTTAGGCGGCGGGGAGCTGTTTTTT.

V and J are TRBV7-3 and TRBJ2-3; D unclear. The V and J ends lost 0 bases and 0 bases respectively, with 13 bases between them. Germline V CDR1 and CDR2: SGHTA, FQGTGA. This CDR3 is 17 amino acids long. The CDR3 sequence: CASSLTVSPYSTDTQYF. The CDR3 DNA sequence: TGTGCCAGCAGCTTAACGGTGTCCCCCTATAGCACAGATACGCAGTATTTT.

CDR3 DNA sequence: TGTGCCAGCAGCCATATTTTAGCGGGAGAGGATGAGCAGTTCTTC. Translated, it gives CASSHILAGEDEQFF. The chain joins TRBV7-9 to TRBJ2-1; 9 bases are a match to TRBD2. V lost 5 bases, J lost 8 bases, and 10 bases stayed unmatched. CDR1 and CDR2 (germline): SEHNR, FQNEAQ (reference sequence). The CDR3 sequence is 15 residues long.

The CDR3, as DNA: TGTGCCAGCAGTTACGGGGCAGGGTACGTAACTGAAGCTTTCTTT. Translating gives CASSYGAGYVTEAFF. This chain joins TRBV6-5 and TRBJ1-1; TRBD1 might be the D (5 bases). CDR1 MNHEY and CDR2 SVGAGI come from the germline V gene. The CDR3 length is 15 residues. Trimming left V 2 bases short and J 5 bases short, with 15 bases between.

Here the CDR3 DNA reads TGTGCCAGCAGCTTAGCGTTGAGGGCACTTGCCGGGGAGCTGTTTTTT. Protein sequence: CASSLALRALAGELFF. The chain recombines TRBV7-9 with TRBJ2-2, with a weak D call TRBD2 (5 bases). The CDR3 spans 16 residues. Trimming pared 0 bases from V and 6 bases from J, leaving 14 bases between. The germline V gene encodes CDR1 SEHNR and CDR2 FQNEAQ (reference sequence).

CDR3 in DNA: TGTGCCTGGAGTGTTGTAGGGGGCGGCCCCTATGGCTACACCTTC. Amino acid sequence: CAWSVVGGGPYGYTF. The V and J genes are TRBV30 and TRBJ1-2; 7 nucleotides agree with TRBD1. This CDR3 is built from 15 residues. V was clipped by 0 bases and J by 4 bases; unmatched bases: 8. The germline V gene has CDR1 GTSNPN and CDR2 SVGIG (reference sequence). The full variable domain, completed using reference TRBV30 and TRBJ1-2, is SQTIHQWPATLVQPVGSPLSLECTVEGTSNPNLYWYRQAAGRGLQLLFYSVGIGQISSEVPQNLSASRPQDRQFILSSKKLLLSDSGFYLCAWSVVGGGPYGYTFGSGTRLTVV.

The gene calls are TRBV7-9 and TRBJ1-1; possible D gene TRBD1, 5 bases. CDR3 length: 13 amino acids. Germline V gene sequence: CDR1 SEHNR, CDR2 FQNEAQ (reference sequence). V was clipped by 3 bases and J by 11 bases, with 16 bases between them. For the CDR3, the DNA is TGTGCCAGCAGCTTTGGTTTGGGGGAGGGGGCTTTCTTT. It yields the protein CASSFGLGEGAFF. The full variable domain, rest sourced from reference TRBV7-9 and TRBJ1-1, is DTGVSQNPRHKITKRGQNVTFRCDPISEHNRLYWYRQTLGQGPEFLTYFQNEAQLEKSRLLSDRFSAERPKGSFSTLEIQRTEQGDSAMYLCASSFGLGEGAFFGQGTRLTVV.

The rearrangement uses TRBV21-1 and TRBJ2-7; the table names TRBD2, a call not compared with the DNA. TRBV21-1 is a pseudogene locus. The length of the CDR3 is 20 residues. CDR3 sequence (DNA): TGTGCCAGCAGCAAAGAGGCGGCAGGGGGACTAGCGGGAGGGTTCTACGAGCAGTACTTC. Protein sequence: CASSKEAAGGLAGGFYEQYF.

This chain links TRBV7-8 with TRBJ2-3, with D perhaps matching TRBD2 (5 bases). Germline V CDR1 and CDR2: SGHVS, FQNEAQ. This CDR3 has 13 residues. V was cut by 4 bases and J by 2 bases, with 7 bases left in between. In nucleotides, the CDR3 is TGTGCCAGCAGCTCCGGGAACACAGATACGCAGTATTTT. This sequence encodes CASSSGNTDTQYF.

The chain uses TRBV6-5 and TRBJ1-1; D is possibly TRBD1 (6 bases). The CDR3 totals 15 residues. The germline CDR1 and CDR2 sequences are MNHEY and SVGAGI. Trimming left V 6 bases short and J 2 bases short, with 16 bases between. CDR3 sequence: CASRDAGTSNTEAFF. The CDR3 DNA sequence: TGTGCCAGCAGGGATGCCGGGACATCCAACACTGAAGCTTTCTTT.

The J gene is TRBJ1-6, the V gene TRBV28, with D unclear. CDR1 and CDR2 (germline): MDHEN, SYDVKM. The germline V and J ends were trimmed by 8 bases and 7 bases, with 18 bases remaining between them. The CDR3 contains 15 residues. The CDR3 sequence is CASSAEIIGNSPLHF. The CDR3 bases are TGTGCCAGCTCGGCCGAGATTATCGGGAATTCACCCCTCCACTTT.

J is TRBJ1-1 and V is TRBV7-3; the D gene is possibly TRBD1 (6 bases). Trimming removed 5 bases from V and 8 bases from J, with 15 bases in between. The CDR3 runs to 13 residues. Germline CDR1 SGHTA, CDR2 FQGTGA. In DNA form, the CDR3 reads TGTGCCAGCAGCCAGGACAGAGATACCGAAGCTTTCTTT. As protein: CASSQDRDTEAFF. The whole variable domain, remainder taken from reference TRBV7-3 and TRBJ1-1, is GAGVSQTPSNKVTEKGKYVELRCDPISGHTALYWYRQSLGQGPEFLIYFQGTGAADDSGLPNDRFFAVRPEGSVSTLKIQRTERGDSAVYLCASSQDRDTEAFFGQGTRLTVV.

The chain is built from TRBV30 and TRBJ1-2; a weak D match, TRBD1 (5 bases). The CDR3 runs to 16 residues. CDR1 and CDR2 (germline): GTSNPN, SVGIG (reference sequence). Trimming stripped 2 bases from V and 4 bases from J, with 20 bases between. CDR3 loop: CAWSFRTSSRSYGYTF. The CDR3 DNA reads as TGTGCCTGGAGTTTCCGGACATCCTCCCGGAGCTATGGCTACACCTTC.

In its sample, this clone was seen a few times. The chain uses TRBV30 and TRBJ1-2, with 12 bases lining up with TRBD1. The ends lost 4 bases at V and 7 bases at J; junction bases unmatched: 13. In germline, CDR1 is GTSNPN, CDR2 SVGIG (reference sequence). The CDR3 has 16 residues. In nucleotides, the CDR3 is TGTGCCTGGAAGAGGGACAGGGGGCGGCCTGTGCGTGGCTACACCTTC. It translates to CAWKRDRGRPVRGYTF.

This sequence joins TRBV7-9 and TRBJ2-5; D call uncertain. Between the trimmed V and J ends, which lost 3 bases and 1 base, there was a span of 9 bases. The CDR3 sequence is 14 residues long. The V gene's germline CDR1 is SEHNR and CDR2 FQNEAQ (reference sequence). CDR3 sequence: CASSFLNSQETQYF. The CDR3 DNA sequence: TGTGCCAGCAGCTTTTTAAACAGCCAAGAGACCCAGTACTTC.

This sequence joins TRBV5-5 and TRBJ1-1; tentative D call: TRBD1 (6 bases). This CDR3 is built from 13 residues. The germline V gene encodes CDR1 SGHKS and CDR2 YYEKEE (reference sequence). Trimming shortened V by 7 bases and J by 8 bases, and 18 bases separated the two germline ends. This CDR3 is CASLFRFRGEAFF. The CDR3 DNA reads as TGTGCCAGCCTTTTTCGTTTTAGGGGGGAAGCTTTCTTT. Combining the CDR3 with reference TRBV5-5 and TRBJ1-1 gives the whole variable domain DAGVTQSPTHLIKTRGQQVTLRCSPISGHKSVSWYQQVLGQGPQFIFQYYEKEERGRGNFPDRFSARQFPNYSSELNVNALLLGDSALYLCASLFRFRGEAFFGQGTRLTVV.

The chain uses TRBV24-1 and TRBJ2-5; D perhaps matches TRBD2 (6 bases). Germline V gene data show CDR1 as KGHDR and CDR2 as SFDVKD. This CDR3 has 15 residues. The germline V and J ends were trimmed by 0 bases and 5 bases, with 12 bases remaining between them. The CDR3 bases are TGTGCCACCAGTGATTTGGGCCGGGCGGGGGAGACCCAGTACTTC. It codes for CATSDLGRAGETQYF.

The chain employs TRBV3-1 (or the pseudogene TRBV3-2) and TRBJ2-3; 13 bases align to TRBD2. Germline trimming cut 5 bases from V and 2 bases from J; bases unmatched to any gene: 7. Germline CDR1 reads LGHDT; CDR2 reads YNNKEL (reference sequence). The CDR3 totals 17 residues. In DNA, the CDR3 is TGTGCCAGCAGCACTTTGGGGACTAGCGGGACCACAGATACGCAGTATTTT. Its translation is CASSTLGTSGTTDTQYF.

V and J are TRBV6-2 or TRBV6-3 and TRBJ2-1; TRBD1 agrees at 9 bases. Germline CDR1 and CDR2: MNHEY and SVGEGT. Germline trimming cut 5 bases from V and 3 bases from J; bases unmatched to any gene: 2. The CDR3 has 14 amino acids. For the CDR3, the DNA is TGTGCCAGCAGTGACAGGGGGAACTACAATGAGCAGTTCTTC. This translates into CASSDRGNYNEQFF.

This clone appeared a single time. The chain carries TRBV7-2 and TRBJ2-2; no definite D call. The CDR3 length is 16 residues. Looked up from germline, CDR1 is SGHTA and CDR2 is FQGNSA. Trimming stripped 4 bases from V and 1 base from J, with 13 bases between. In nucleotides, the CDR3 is TGTGCCAGCAGCTCACCACTCCTACTGAACACCGGGGAGCTGTTTTTT. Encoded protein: CASSSPLLLNTGELFF.

CDR3 in amino acids: CASSRALDRGGIPYNSPLHF. CDR3 in DNA: TGTGCCAGCAGCCGAGCCCTGGACAGGGGAGGCATCCCCTATAATTCACCCCTCCACTTT. V usage is TRBV27 and J usage is TRBJ1-6; 9 positions agree with TRBD1. The ends lost 6 bases at V and 2 bases at J; junction bases unmatched: 17. CDR1 and CDR2 from the germline V gene are MNHEY and SMNVEV (reference sequence). The CDR3 length is 20 residues.

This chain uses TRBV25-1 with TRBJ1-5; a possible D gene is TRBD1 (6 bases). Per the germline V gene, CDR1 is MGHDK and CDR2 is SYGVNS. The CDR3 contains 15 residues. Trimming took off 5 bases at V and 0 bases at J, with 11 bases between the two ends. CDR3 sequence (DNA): TGTGCCAGCAGTTCCAACAGGGATAGCAATCAGCCCCAGCATTTT. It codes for CASSSNRDSNQPQHF.

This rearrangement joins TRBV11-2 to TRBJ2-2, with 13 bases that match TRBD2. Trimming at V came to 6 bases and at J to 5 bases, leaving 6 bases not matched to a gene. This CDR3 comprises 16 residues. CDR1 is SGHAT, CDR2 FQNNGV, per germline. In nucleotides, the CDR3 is TGTGCCAGCAGACTAGCGGGAGGGGGTCGGACCGGGGAGCTGTTTTTT. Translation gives CASRLAGGGRTGELFF.